This paragraph covers one T cell receptor beta chain sequence. This entry belongs to a study of blood T cell repertoires in COVID-19. Study background: Samples came from the United States, Italy and Spain, spanning acute and convalescent COVID-19.

Under the authors' procedure: From reference gene primer amplification, estimates of nucleated cell counts were derived. The data were produced by immunoSEQ multiplex PCR, yet TCRdb's version contains in-frame clones alone and is incomplete. Clone size and V and J calls were adopted from that table, with D and trimming inferred from the DNA. There are roughly 100,000 clones in the sample; approximately 72% occur only once, and roughly a fifth lies in the top ten. The clonotype comes from a woman between 65 and 79 years old with acute or convalescent COVID-19. Sequencing was done on a sample of peripheral blood.

The chain's CDR3 is CASSLVGQGATDTQYF. Here the CDR3 DNA reads TGCGCCAGCAGCTTGGTAGGACAGGGGGCCACAGATACGCAGTATTTT. The gene calls are TRBV5-1 and TRBJ2-3, with TRBD1 identical over 11 bases. From germline, CDR1 is SGHRS and CDR2 YFSETQ. V shed 0 bases, J shed 2 bases, and the junction held 2 bases outside the gene matches. This CDR3 has 16 residues.